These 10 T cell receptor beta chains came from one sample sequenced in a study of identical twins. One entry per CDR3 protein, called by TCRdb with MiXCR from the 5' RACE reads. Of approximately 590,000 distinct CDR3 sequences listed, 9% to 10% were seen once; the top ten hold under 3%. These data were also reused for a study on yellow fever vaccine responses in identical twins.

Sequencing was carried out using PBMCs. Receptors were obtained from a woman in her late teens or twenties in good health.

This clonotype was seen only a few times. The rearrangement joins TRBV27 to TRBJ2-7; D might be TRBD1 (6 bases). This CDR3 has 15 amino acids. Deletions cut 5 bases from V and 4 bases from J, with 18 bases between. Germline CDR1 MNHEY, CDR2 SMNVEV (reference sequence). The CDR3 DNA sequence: TGTGCCAGCAGTCAAGTTGACAGGACCCTATACGAGCAGTACTTC. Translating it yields CASSQVDRTLYEQYF.

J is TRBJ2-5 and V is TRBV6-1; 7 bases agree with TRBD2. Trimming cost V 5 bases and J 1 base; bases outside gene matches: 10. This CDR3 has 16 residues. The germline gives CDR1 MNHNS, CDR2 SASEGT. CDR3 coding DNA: TGTGCCAGCAGTCCTAGTGGGGGGGGGGTCCAAGAGACCCAGTACTTC. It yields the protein CASSPSGGGVQETQYF.

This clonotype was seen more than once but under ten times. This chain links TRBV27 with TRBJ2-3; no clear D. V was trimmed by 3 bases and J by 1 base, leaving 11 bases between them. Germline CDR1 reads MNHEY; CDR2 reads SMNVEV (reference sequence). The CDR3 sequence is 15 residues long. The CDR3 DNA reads TGTGCCAGCAGTTTTATTGGGTTGGGCACAGATACGCAGTATTTT. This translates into CASSFIGLGTDTQYF.

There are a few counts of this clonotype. CDR3 DNA: TGTGCCAGCAGCGTAGCTCGGACTCTCCGCTCTGGGGCCAACGTCCTGACTTTC. This translates into CASSVARTLRSGANVLTF. The genes are TRBV9 and TRBJ2-6; perhaps TRBD2 as D (5 bases). Germline V gives CDR1 SGDLS, CDR2 YYNGEE. There are 18 residues in the CDR3. Trimming shortened V by 0 bases and J by 0 bases, and 13 bases separated the two germline ends.

The CDR3, as DNA: TGTGCCAGCAGTTACCCCCCAAATGAGCAGTTCTTC. It specifies CASSYPPNEQFF. The rearrangement joins TRBV28 to TRBJ2-1; D remains ambiguous. Germline assignment: CDR1 MDHEN and CDR2 SYDVKM. The ends were cut back, 4 bases at V and 7 bases at J, with 8 bases in the middle. The length of the CDR3 is 12 residues.

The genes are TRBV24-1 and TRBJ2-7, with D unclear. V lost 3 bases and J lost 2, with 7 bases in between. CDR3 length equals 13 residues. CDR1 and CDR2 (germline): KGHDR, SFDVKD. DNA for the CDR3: TGTGCCACCAGTGATCACGAAACCTACGAGCAGTACTTC. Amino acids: CATSDHETYEQYF.

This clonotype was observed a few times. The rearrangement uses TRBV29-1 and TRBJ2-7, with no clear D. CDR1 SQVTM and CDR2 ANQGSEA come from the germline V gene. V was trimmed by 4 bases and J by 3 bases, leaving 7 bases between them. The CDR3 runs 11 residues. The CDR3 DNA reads TGCAGCGTTGGGGTTAGCTACGAGCAGTACTTC. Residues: CSVGVSYEQYF.

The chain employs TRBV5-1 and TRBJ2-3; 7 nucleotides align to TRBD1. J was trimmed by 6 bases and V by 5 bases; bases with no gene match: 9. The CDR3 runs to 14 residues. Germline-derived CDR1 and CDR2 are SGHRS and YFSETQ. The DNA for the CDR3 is TGCGCCAGCAGGGACGGGACAGTATTTGATACGCAGTATTTT. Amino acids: CASRDGTVFDTQYF.

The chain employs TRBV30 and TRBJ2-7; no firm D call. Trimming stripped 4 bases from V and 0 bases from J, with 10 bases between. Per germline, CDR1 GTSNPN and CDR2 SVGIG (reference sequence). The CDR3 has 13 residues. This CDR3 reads CAWNTGSSYEQYF. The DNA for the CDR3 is TGTGCCTGGAATACTGGTAGCTCCTACGAGCAGTACTTC.

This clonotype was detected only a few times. DNA for the CDR3: TGCAGTGCTAGCGGACTAGCGGGACAAGGGTACATCTACGAGCAGTACTTC. It translates to CSASGLAGQGYIYEQYF. V and J are TRBV20-1 and TRBJ2-7, with TRBD2 identical over 12 bases. CDR3 length: 17 residues. Trimming cost V 3 bases and J 3 bases; bases outside gene matches: 12. The V gene's germline CDR1 is DFQATT and CDR2 SNEGSKA (reference sequence).